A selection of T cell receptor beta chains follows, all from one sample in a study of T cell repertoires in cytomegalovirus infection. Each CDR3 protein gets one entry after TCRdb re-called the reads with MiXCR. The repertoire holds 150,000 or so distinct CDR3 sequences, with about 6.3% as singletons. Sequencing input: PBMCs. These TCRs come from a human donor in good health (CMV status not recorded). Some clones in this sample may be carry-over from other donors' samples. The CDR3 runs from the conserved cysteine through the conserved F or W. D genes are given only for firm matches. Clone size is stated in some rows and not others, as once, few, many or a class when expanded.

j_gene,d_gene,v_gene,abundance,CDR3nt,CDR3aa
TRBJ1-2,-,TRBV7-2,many,TGTGCCAGCAGCCCAGATACAGGAATCTATGGCTACACCTTC,CASSPDTGIYGYTF
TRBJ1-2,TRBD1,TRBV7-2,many,TGTGCCAGCAGCTTAAGACAGGGGGGGGGTCGTGGCTATGGCTACACCTTC,CASSLRQGGGRGYGYTF
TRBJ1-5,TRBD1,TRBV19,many,TGTGCCAGTACCGGGGACAGGTTAAGTCAGCCCCAGCATTTT,CASTGDRLSQPQHF
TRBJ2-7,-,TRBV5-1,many,TGCGCCAGCAGCTTGTCGGGGGACATCTTCTACGAGCAGTACTTC,CASSLSGDIFYEQYF
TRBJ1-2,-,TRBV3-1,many,TGTGCCAGCAGTCTTTCCGGGAGCTATGGCTACACCTTC,CASSLSGSYGYTF
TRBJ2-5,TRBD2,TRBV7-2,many,TGTGCCAGCAGCTTATTGGGACTAGCGGGGAAGTACCAAGAGACCCAGTACTTC,CASSLLGLAGKYQETQYF
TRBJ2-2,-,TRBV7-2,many,TGTGCCAGCAGCTTAGACAGGTCGAACACCGGGGAGCTGTTTTTT,CASSLDRSNTGELFF
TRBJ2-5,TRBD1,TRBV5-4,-,TGTGCCAGCAGCTTAGGGGACAGAGCAGCGGAGACCCAGTACTTC,CASSLGDRAAETQYF
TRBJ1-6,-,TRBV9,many,TGTGCCAGCAGCCCAGGGGACCGATTATATAGCTCCTATAATTCACCCCTCCACTTT,CASSPGDRLYSSYNSPLHF
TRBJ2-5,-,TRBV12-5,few,TGTGCTAGTGCCCCTCTGGGGCCATCAGGCGAAGAGACCCAGTACTTC,CASAPLGPSGEETQYF
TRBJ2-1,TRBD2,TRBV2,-,TGTGCCAGCAGAATAGCGGGGACGAACTACAATGAGCAGTTCTTC,CASRIAGTNYNEQFF
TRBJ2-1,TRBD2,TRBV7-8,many,TGTGCCAGCAGCCCCCGCGAAGCGGGGATCAACAATGAGCAGTTCTTC,CASSPREAGINNEQFF
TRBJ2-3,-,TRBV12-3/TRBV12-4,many,TGTGCCAGCAGCTCCCGGGCTAGCACAGATACGCAGTATTTT,CASSSRASTDTQYF